Listed below are T cell receptor beta chains from one sample, sequenced in a study of blood T cell repertoires in COVID-19. Method: immunoSEQ multiplex PCR; TCRdb's copy keeps in-frame clones and lacks some. The sample has about 140,000 clones, more than 80% seen once. Sequenced material: peripheral blood. The receptors derive from a human donor in a cohort sampled during active COVID-19. CDR3s include the opening cysteine and the closing phenylalanine or tryptophan. D genes are given only for firm matches. Clone size is not always given. Where it is, it says once, few, many or a class for expanded clones.

TRBD2	TRBV9	NA	TRBJ2-3	TGTGCCAGCAGCCCCTTGGGTGGACTAGCGGGGGGGAACACAGATACGCAGTATTTT	CASSPLGGLAGGNTDTQYF
TRBD1	TRBV6-2/TRBV6-3	many	TRBJ2-7	TGTGCCAGCAGTTCCCTCCACAGGGGTATCAACGAGCAGTACTTC	CASSSLHRGINEQYF
NA	TRBV19	once	TRBJ1-1	TGTGCCAGTAGCATAGGACAACACACTGAAGCTTTCTTT	CASSIGQHTEAFF
TRBD1	TRBV13	NA	TRBJ1-1	TGTGCCAGCAGCGCCTACCAGGGGGATACTGAAGCTTTCTTT	CASSAYQGDTEAFF
NA	TRBV11-2	NA	TRBJ2-5	TGTGCCAGCAGCTTGAGGCAAGAGACCCAGTACTTC	CASSLRQETQYF
TRBD1	TRBV18	NA	TRBJ2-7	TGTGCCAGCTCACCTTCCGGGACAGCTTACGAGCAGTACTTC	CASSPSGTAYEQYF
NA	TRBV2	NA	TRBJ2-5	TGTGCCAGCAGTTCCCAGGGGGGACAAGAGACCCAGTACTTC	CASSSQGGQETQYF
TRBD2	TRBV6-2/TRBV6-3	once	TRBJ2-3	TGTGCCAGCAGTTTCGGGGGGGCGAGGGATACGCAGTATTTT	CASSFGGARDTQYF
TRBD2	TRBV7-2	NA	TRBJ2-5	TGTGCCAGCAGCCCACCAGCGGGGATCCAAGAGACCCAGTACTTC	CASSPPAGIQETQYF
NA	TRBV12-3/TRBV12-4	NA	TRBJ1-2	TGTGCCAGCAGTTTGCAAGGAAATAGCGGCTACACCTTC	CASSLQGNSGYTF
TRBD1	TRBV29-1	NA	TRBJ1-2	TGCAGCGTTGATGGGGGAGGACAGGGGGCCAGTGGCTACACCTTC	CSVDGGGQGASGYTF
NA	TRBV4-3	NA	TRBJ2-3	TGCGCCAGCAGCCAAGCCCCTAAGGTTAGCGGCCCCACAGATACGCAGTATTTT	CASSQAPKVSGPTDTQYF
NA	TRBV6-2/TRBV6-3	NA	TRBJ1-1	TGTGCCAGCAGTTTTCTGAGGAACACTGAAGCTTTCTTT	CASSFLRNTEAFF
NA	TRBV9	NA	TRBJ1-4	TGTGCCAGCAGCGTCTCCCCGGCAACTAATGAAAAACTGTTTTTT	CASSVSPATNEKLFF
TRBD1	TRBV5-1	NA	TRBJ1-1	TGCGCCAGCAGCCGACCGGGACAGGAGTATGAAGCTTTCTTT	CASSRPGQEYEAFF
NA	TRBV28	NA	TRBJ1-1	TGTGCCAGCAGTTTATACCGCCGAACAACTGAAGCTTTCTTT	CASSLYRRTTEAFF
TRBD1	TRBV3-1/TRBV3-2	few	TRBJ1-5	TGTGCCAGCAGCCCGACAGGGGGAGGCAATCAGCCCCAGCATTTT	CASSPTGGGNQPQHF
TRBD2	TRBV7-9	NA	TRBJ2-5	TGTGCCAGCAGCTTAGGAACAGCGGGGGTTCAAGAGACCCAGTACTTC	CASSLGTAGVQETQYF
TRBD1	TRBV5-1	once	TRBJ1-6	TGCGCCAGCAGCTTGGAGGGGACAGGGAGGACCTATAATTCACCCCTCCACTTT	CASSLEGTGRTYNSPLHF
NA	TRBV7-2	NA	TRBJ1-1	TGTGCCAGCAGCCAGGGAGGGATGAACACTGAAGCTTTCTTT	CASSQGGMNTEAFF
TRBD1	TRBV5-6	NA	TRBJ2-5	TGTGCCAGCAGCAGATCGGACAGGGGGAATCAAGAGACCCAGTACTTC	CASSRSDRGNQETQYF
NA	TRBV6-5	few	TRBJ1-2	TGTGCCAGCCGGGTTAGGTCGTTCGGCTACACCTTC	CASRVRSFGYTF
TRBD2	TRBV11-1	NA	TRBJ2-3	TGTGCCAGCAGCGGGCGACTAGCGGGGGGAGGAGATACGCAGTATTTT	CASSGRLAGGGDTQYF
NA	TRBV24-1	NA	TRBJ2-1	TGTGCCACCAGTGACGGGGACTACAATGAGCAGTTCTTC	CATSDGDYNEQFF
NA	TRBV7-9	NA	TRBJ2-5	TGTGCCAGCAGCTCTATCTCTGGCCTGAGGAAAGAGACCCAGTACTTC	CASSSISGLRKETQYF
TRBD1	TRBV10-3	NA	TRBJ1-2	TGTGCCATCAGTGAGTCCGGACAGGGATATGGCTACACCTTC	CAISESGQGYGYTF
TRBD1	TRBV28	NA	TRBJ2-7	TGTGCCAGCAGTCCGCCGGGACAGGGGGAGTACGAGCAGTACTTC	CASSPPGQGEYEQYF
TRBD1	TRBV9	NA	TRBJ2-7	TGTGCCAGCAGCCCATCGACAGGGGGAGCCTACGAGCAGTACTTC	CASSPSTGGAYEQYF
TRBD1	TRBV4-1	NA	TRBJ1-5	TGCGCCAGCAGCCGGGACAGTTCGACTCAGCCCCAGCATTTT	CASSRDSSTQPQHF